Given below is one T cell receptor beta chain in context. Its antigen is unknown. TCRdb analysed the RT-PCR reads with MiXCR anew, one entry per CDR3 protein. The sample yields 860,000 or so distinct CDR3 sequences, 21% seen once. In germline, CDR1 is MDHEN, CDR2 SYDVKM. The germline V and J ends were trimmed by 7 bases and 1 base, with 11 bases remaining between them. The CDR3 totals 15 residues. The data were obtained in a study of response to subunit inactivated influenza vaccine. General observations from the study: T cells newly recruited by each seasonal influenza vaccination are few, the authors suggested.

The gene calls are TRBV28 and TRBJ2-6; weak D call: TRBD2 (6 bases). The sample here was PBMCs from blood, taken 4 to 6 days after vaccination. The TCR was taken from a middle-aged man who received an inactivated influenza vaccine. The CDR3 nucleotides are TGTGCCAGCACCCAGGCGGGATCTGGGGCCAACGTCCTGACTTTC. This translates into CASTQAGSGANVLTF.